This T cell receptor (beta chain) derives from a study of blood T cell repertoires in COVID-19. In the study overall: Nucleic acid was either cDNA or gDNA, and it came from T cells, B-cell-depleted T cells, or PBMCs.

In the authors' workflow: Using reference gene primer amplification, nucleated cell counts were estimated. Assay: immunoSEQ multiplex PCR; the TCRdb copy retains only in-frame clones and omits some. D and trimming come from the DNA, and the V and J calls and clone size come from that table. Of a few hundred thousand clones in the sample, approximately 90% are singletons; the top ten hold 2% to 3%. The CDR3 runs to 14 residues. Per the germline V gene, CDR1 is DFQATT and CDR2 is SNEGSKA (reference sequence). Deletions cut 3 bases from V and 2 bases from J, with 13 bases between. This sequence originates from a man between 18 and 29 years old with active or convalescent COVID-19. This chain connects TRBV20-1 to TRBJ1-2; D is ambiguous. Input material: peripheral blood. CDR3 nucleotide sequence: TGCAGTGCTAGTCCTGCAGGTCCAAACTATGGCTACACCTTC. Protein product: CSASPAGPNYGYTF.